These 12 T cell receptor beta chains originate from one sample sequenced in a study of tumor-infiltrating lymphocytes in glioblastoma multiforme. TCRB libraries came from RNA via three nested multiplex PCR rounds. A single record per CDR3 protein comes from TCRdb applying MiXCR to the multiplex PCR reads. The sample contains under 35,000 distinct CDR3 sequences, 60% to 65% of which appear only once. Sample: brain tumor tissue. These receptors were obtained from a male donor with glioblastoma.

The J gene is TRBJ1-1, the V gene TRBV20-1, with 7 bases lining up with TRBD1. Trimming removed 2 bases from V and 0 bases from J; junction bases left unmatched: 12. The length of the CDR3 is 17 residues. Germline V lookup: CDR1 DFQATT, CDR2 SNEGSKA (reference sequence). CDR3 sequence reads: CSARLRGRSGMNTEAFF. Here the CDR3 DNA reads TGCAGTGCTAGATTAAGGGGGCGCTCAGGAATGAACACTGAAGCTTTCTTT.

A remark on this clonotype: Germline is not matched at one junction end, which may reflect a read error. This chain joins TRBV4-2 and TRBJ2-3; D might be TRBD1 (6 bases). The CDR3 extends over 15 amino acids. CDR1 and CDR2 from the germline V gene are LGHNA and YNFKEQ. CDR3 in amino acids: CASSQDTGSTDTQCF. CDR3 coding DNA: TGTGCCAGCAGCCAAGACACAGGGAGCACAGATACGCAGTGTTTT.

In the case of this clonotype: An end of the junction does not agree with germline; a read error may underlie this. V and J are TRBV24-1 and TRBJ1-2; a weak D match, TRBD1 (5 bases). The CDR3 has 17 amino acids. Germline CDR1 reads KGHDR; CDR2 reads SFDVKD. In DNA, the CDR3 is TGTGCCACCAGTGACCCCGCTGACGGGGGACCCTCCTATGGCTACATCTTC. Amino acid sequence: CATSDPADGGPSYGYIF.

About this clonotype: This may stem from a read error, because a much larger clone lies one nucleotide away. V is TRBV5-1 and J is TRBJ2-5; TRBD1 or TRBD2 may be the D gene (5 bases each). The CDR3 covers 17 residues. Germline V gene sequence: CDR1 SGHRS, CDR2 YFSETQ. The CDR3 spells CTSTESLYPRGGETQYF. CDR3 sequence (DNA): TGCACCAGCACCGAAAGTCTCTACCCGAGGGGTGGAGAGACCCAGTACTTC.

This clonotype is judged medium-sized. The chain uses TRBV20-1 and TRBJ1-1, with 9 bases lining up with TRBD1. The junction had 13 bases not matched to a gene; V was cut back by 0 bases and J by 8 bases. Germline V gives CDR1 DFQATT, CDR2 SNEGSKA (reference sequence). The CDR3 runs 16 residues. The CDR3 here is CSARDLTRQGEGEAFF. For the CDR3, the DNA is TGCAGTGCTAGAGACCTAACGAGACAGGGGGAGGGGGAAGCTTTCTTT.

The chain uses TRBV6-4 and TRBJ2-1; 11 bases fit TRBD2. The CDR3 totals 15 residues. The trim removed 6 bases at V and 7 bases at J, leaving 8 bases unmatched. Germline CDR1 MRHNA, CDR2 SNTAGT. The CDR3 nucleotides are TGTGCCAGCAGCCCGACTAGCGGGATTAGGAATGAGCAGTTCTTC. Its protein product is CASSPTSGIRNEQFF.

This clonotype was counted a single time. V usage is TRBV10-3 and J usage is TRBJ1-4; no firm D call. CDR3 size: 14 residues. The V gene's germline CDR1 is ENHRY and CDR2 SYGVKD. V lost 1 base to trimming and J lost 8 bases, with 11 bases between them. In DNA, the CDR3 is TGTGCCATCAGTGAGTGCCATGAGGGAGAAAAACTGTTTTTT. Translation: CAISECHEGEKLFF.

This clonotype came up a few times. No conserved phenylalanine or tryptophan ends this CDR3, so it is likely a read error. The genes are TRBV2 and TRBJ2-1, with D perhaps TRBD1 or TRBD2 (5 bases each). This CDR3 has 15 amino acids. Deletions cut 7 bases from V and 2 bases from J, with 15 bases between. Germline V gene lookup returns CDR1 SNHLY and CDR2 FYNNEI. The CDR3 here is CASTEGRDPYNEQFS. The CDR3 nucleotides read TGTGCCAGCACCGAAGGACGGGACCCCTACAATGAGCAGTTCTCC.

To note about this clonotype: Germline is not matched at one junction end, which may reflect a read error. The chain couples TRBV4-1 to TRBJ2-7, with D possibly matching TRBD2 (6 bases). Germline values: CDR1 MGHRA, CDR2 YSYEKL. The CDR3 has 16 residues. The CDR3 protein is CVSSQEEGISSYKQYF. CDR3 coding DNA: TGCGTCAGCAGCCAAGAGGAGGGGATAAGCTCCTACAAGCAGTACTTC.

This clonotype was detected many times. The rearrangement uses TRBV14 and TRBJ1-1; D is unresolved. Germline CDR1 reads SGHDN; CDR2 reads FVKESK. CDR3 length: 14 amino acids. V lost 4 bases and J 0 bases, leaving 9 bases between the germline ends. CDR3 in DNA: TGTGCCAGCAGCCCCCAAGGTCTGAACACTGAAGCTTTCTTT. Protein sequence: CASSPQGLNTEAFF.

This chain uses TRBV11-2 with TRBJ1-1, with 11 bases identical to TRBD1. From germline, CDR1 is SGHAT and CDR2 FQNNGV. The CDR3 runs to 14 residues. V shed 3 bases, J shed 6 bases, and the junction held 3 bases outside the gene matches. CDR3 loop: CASSLGQGGAEAFF. Written as DNA, the CDR3 is TGTGCCAGCAGCTTGGGACAGGGGGGAGCTGAAGCTTTCTTT.

The CDR3 spells CACSSARLDRGYEQYV. CDR3 nucleotides: TGTGCCTGCAGCTCAGCGCGTCTGGACAGGGGGTACGAGCAGTACGTC. The chain combines TRBV11-1 with TRBJ2-7; TRBD1 matches 10 bases. Germline V lookup: CDR1 SGHAT, CDR2 FQDESV (reference sequence). The length of the CDR3 is 16 residues.